The 25 T cell receptor beta chains given below trace back to one sample, sequenced in a study of cytomegalovirus exposure and HLA in healthy donors. PCR was performed using 60 Vbeta and 13 Jbeta primers. Data came from immunoSEQ multiplex PCR; TCRdb stores just in-frame clones and leaves some out. The repertoire holds more than 150,000 clones, with 84% as singletons. The source material was PBMCs. The receptors derive from a girl aged 2 to 9 in good health and CMV-seropositive.

The chain uses TRBV29-1 and TRBJ2-7, with a possible D match to TRBD2 (5 bases). Germline V gene data show CDR1 as SQVTM and CDR2 as ANQGSEA. The germline V and J ends were trimmed by 0 bases and 4 bases, with 13 bases remaining between them. This CDR3 region has 14 residues. In DNA, the CDR3 is TGCAGCGTTGAAGATCCGGGCAGAGGGTACGAGCAGTACTTC. This gives the protein CSVEDPGRGYEQYF.

V usage is TRBV19 and J usage is TRBJ1-5; no reliable D call. V shed 5 bases and J shed 6 bases, with 14 bases lying between them. There are 14 residues in the CDR3. CDR1 is LNHDA, CDR2 SQIVND, per germline (reference sequence). The CDR3 is CASSSNYGGQPQHF. The CDR3 DNA is TGTGCCAGTAGTTCAAATTACGGCGGTCAGCCCCAGCATTTT.

This sequence joins TRBV6-5 and TRBJ2-5, with a tentative D call TRBD1 (5 bases). Matching the DNA end better, TRBJ2-7 makes the J call doubtful. Germline V lookup: CDR1 MNHEY, CDR2 SVGAGI. The CDR3 loop spans 13 amino acids. The CDR3 loop is CASSYGRGYEQYF. The CDR3 DNA sequence: TGTGCCAGCAGTTACGGAAGGGGTTACGAGCAGTACTTC.

This clone was counted only a few times. This rearrangement joins TRBV25-1 to TRBJ2-3; perhaps TRBD1 as D (7 bases). The CDR3 length is 17 residues. The V gene lost 4 bases and the J gene lost 7 bases, with 24 bases spanning the gap. CDR1 MGHDK and CDR2 SYGVNS come from the germline V gene. The chain's CDR3 is CASSVRGDSYPENTQYF. The DNA of the CDR3 is TGTGCCAGCAGTGTCAGGGGGGACTCCTACCCCGAGAATACGCAGTATTTT.

This chain connects TRBV7-8 to TRBJ2-7, with D possibly TRBD1 on 6 matching bases. The CDR3 sequence is 13 residues long. Germline V CDR1 and CDR2: SGHVS, FQNEAQ. The V end lost 0 bases, the J end lost 9 bases, and 12 bases lay between the germline ends. The CDR3 is CASSLAKGEGQYF. CDR3 DNA: TGTGCCAGCAGCTTAGCAAAGGGGGAAGGGCAGTACTTC.

This chain uses TRBV10-3 with TRBJ1-2, with D possibly TRBD1 on 6 matching bases. With 5 bases removed from V and 5 bases from J, the gap between germline ends came to 18 bases. The CDR3 sequence is 15 residues long. The germline CDR1 and CDR2 sequences are ENHRY and SYGVKD. The CDR3 region has the DNA TGTGCCATCAGTTCCTCGGCGGGGGCAATTTATGGCTACACCTTC. It translates to CAISSSAGAIYGYTF.

The rearrangement joins TRBV6-1 to TRBJ2-7; 11 bases map to TRBD1. This CDR3 spans 16 amino acids. CDR1 is MNHNS, CDR2 SASEGT, per germline. V was clipped by 4 bases and J by 0 bases; unmatched bases: 5. Here the CDR3 reads CASSARTGGVSYEQYF. In DNA form, the CDR3 reads TGTGCCAGCAGTGCACGGACAGGGGGCGTCTCCTACGAGCAGTACTTC.

J is TRBJ1-3 and V is TRBV19, with D perhaps TRBD1 (5 bases). The V gene's germline CDR1 is LNHDA and CDR2 SQIVND (reference sequence). The CDR3 spans 17 residues. V was trimmed by 0 bases and J by 0 bases, leaving 12 bases between them. As DNA, the CDR3 is TGTGCCAGTAGTATAGAAAGGGGAGGCCTCTCTGGAAACACCATATATTTT. As protein: CASSIERGGLSGNTIYF.

This sequence joins TRBV5-1 and TRBJ2-1; D unclear. The CDR3 covers 16 residues. CDR1 SGHRS and CDR2 YFSETQ come from the germline V gene. Trimming took 3 bases from V and 0 from J, leaving 13 bases between them. The CDR3 here is CASSYSQRYSYNEQFF. CDR3 nucleotide sequence: TGCGCCAGCAGCTACTCCCAACGGTACTCCTACAATGAGCAGTTCTTC.

The V and J genes are TRBV4-1 and TRBJ1-4; a possible D gene is TRBD1 (6 bases). Trimming pared 8 bases from V and 8 bases from J, leaving 15 bases between. This CDR3 is 13 amino acids long. Germline CDR1 and CDR2: MGHRA and YSYEKL. The CDR3 region is CASRQVGDEKLFF. CDR3 DNA sequence: TGCGCCAGCCGACAGGTCGGAGACGAAAAACTGTTTTTT.

The chain employs TRBV6-5 and TRBJ1-4, with 8 bases lining up with TRBD1. Germline assignment: CDR1 MNHEY and CDR2 SVGAGI. The CDR3 totals 15 residues. V dropped 5 bases and J dropped 7; count of bases not matched to a gene: 9. The CDR3 DNA is TGTGCCAGCAGTAGACAACAGGGGGTCGGTGAAAAACTGTTTTTT. Amino acids: CASSRQQGVGEKLFF.

The genes are TRBV30 and TRBJ2-1; D is possibly TRBD2 (6 bases). V dropped 2 bases and J dropped 7 bases, with 12 bases sitting between them. In germline, CDR1 is GTSNPN, CDR2 SVGIG (reference sequence). This CDR3 region has 13 residues. The DNA for the CDR3 is TGTGCCTGGAGTTGGGAGGTAGGGAATGAGCAGTTCTTC. Amino acids: CAWSWEVGNEQFF.

The gene calls are TRBV27 and TRBJ2-7; no reliable D call. V shed 6 bases and J shed 3 bases, with 12 bases lying between them. This CDR3 has 13 amino acids. Germline values: CDR1 MNHEY, CDR2 SMNVEV (reference sequence). The CDR3 nucleotides read TGTGCCAGCAGCTCGACTCACTTCTACGAGCAGTACTTC. This encodes CASSSTHFYEQYF.

The rearrangement uses TRBV4-1 and TRBJ1-1, with TRBD1 as a possible D gene (5 bases). Germline CDR1 is MGHRA and CDR2 is YSYEKL. This CDR3 has 14 amino acids. V dropped 0 bases and J dropped 4 bases, with 9 bases sitting between them. CDR3 residues: CASSQDGASTEAFF. The CDR3 coding sequence is TGCGCCAGCAGCCAAGATGGGGCGAGCACTGAAGCTTTCTTT.

The chain carries TRBV6-1 and TRBJ1-2; a possible D gene is TRBD1 (5 bases). Trimming removed 5 bases at V and 5 bases at J, with 15 bases between. This CDR3 is 14 amino acids long. Germline CDR1 and CDR2: MNHNS and SASEGT. This CDR3 is CASSTLAGWYGYTF. The CDR3 nucleotides are TGTGCCAGCAGTACTCTGGCAGGGTGGTATGGCTACACCTTC.

The CDR3 loop is CASSFSGTGGTNYGYTF. CDR3 in DNA: TGTGCCAGCAGTTTCTCGGGGACAGGGGGCACTAACTATGGCTACACCTTC. V usage is TRBV28 and J usage is TRBJ1-2, with TRBD1 identical over 12 bases. Germline CDR1 reads MDHEN; CDR2 reads SYDVKM. This CDR3 contains 17 residues. Trimming cost V 3 bases and J 0 bases; bases outside gene matches: 5.

The V and J genes are TRBV14 and TRBJ1-2; possible D gene TRBD1, 6 bases. Germline-derived CDR1 and CDR2 are SGHDN and FVKESK. Trimming cost V 1 base and J 4 bases, with 13 bases left between them. This CDR3 region has 15 residues. DNA for the CDR3: TGTGCCAGCAGCCAAGGGACAGTCGGGACCTATGGCTACACCTTC. Translating it yields CASSQGTVGTYGYTF. The full variable domain, completed using reference TRBV14 and TRBJ1-2, is EAGVTQFPSHSVIEKGQTVTLRCDPISGHDNLYWYRRVMGKEIKFLLHFVKESKQDESGMPNNRFLAERTGGTYSTLKVQPAELEDSGVYFCASSQGTVGTYGYTFGSGTRLTVV.

The gene calls are TRBV7-2 and TRBJ2-3; D remains ambiguous. Germline CDR1 SGHTA, CDR2 FQGNSA. The V and J ends lost 4 bases and 4 bases respectively, with 18 bases between them. The CDR3 runs to 16 residues. Here the CDR3 DNA reads TGTGCCAGCAGCTCTAACCCTTGGGTAGCTCCAGATACGCAGTATTTT. It yields the protein CASSSNPWVAPDTQYF.

This clone was seen only a few times. This chain uses TRBV6-5 with TRBJ2-1, with 10 bases fitting TRBD2. V dropped 11 bases and J dropped 8; count of bases not matched to a gene: 15. The CDR3 spans 15 residues. Germline CDR1 MNHEY, CDR2 SVGAGI. The CDR3: CASSTRLAGAHEQFF. As DNA, the CDR3 is TGTGCCTCGTCCACCCGGCTAGCGGGAGCTCATGAGCAGTTCTTC.

V usage is TRBV7-3 and J usage is TRBJ2-7; 11 bases are shared with TRBD2. Germline V lookup: CDR1 SGHTA, CDR2 FQGTGA. The V gene end was trimmed by 3 bases and the J gene end by 7 bases; junction bases not matched to a gene: 14. This CDR3 has 17 amino acids. The CDR3 protein is CASSFKGGTSGTLEQYF. The CDR3 bases are TGTGCCAGCAGCTTTAAAGGGGGGACTAGCGGAACCCTGGAGCAGTACTTC. Looking up the rest from reference TRBV7-3 and TRBJ2-7 gives the full variable domain: GAGVSQTPSNKVTEKGKYVELRCDPISGHTALYWYRQSLGQGPEFLIYFQGTGAADDSGLPNDRFFAVRPEGSVSTLKIQRTERGDSAVYLCASSFKGGTSGTLEQYFGPGTRLTVT.

The chain links TRBV30 to TRBJ1-1, with D possibly TRBD1 on 5 matching bases. This CDR3 has 13 amino acids. Trimming stripped 1 base from V and 7 bases from J, with 13 bases between. Germline V gene lookup returns CDR1 GTSNPN and CDR2 SVGIG (reference sequence). In nucleotides, the CDR3 is TGTGCCTGGAGTGGCGGTTGGGGGGATGAAGCTTTCTTT. Translated: CAWSGGWGDEAFF.

This chain connects TRBV5-1 to TRBJ2-2; 9 positions agree with TRBD2. Germline assignment: CDR1 SGHRS and CDR2 YFSETQ. Germline trimming cut 7 bases from V and 4 bases from J; bases unmatched to any gene: 11. CDR3 length: 16 residues. CDR3 residues: CASRPGGRAFTGELFF. The CDR3 DNA follows: TGCGCCAGCCGCCCGGGCGGGAGGGCCTTCACCGGGGAGCTGTTTTTT.

CDR3 bases: TGCGCCAGCAGCCAACGAGGGGGCGCGAACCCTCTATGGGGCTACACCTTC. Encoded protein: CASSQRGGANPLWGYTF. This sequence joins TRBV4-1 and TRBJ1-2; 7 bases map to TRBD1. Germline V gene sequence: CDR1 MGHRA, CDR2 YSYEKL. With 2 bases clipped from V and 8 bases from J, the junction kept 17 bases outside the gene matches. The CDR3 loop spans 17 amino acids.

The CDR3 spells CASSFGGPFEQFF. CDR3 nucleotides: TGTGCCAGCAGCTTCGGGGGGCCTTTTGAGCAGTTCTTC. This rearrangement joins TRBV7-8 to TRBJ2-1, with D possibly being TRBD2 (7 bases). CDR1 and CDR2 (germline): SGHVS, FQNEAQ. V lost 3 bases, J lost 9 bases, and 12 bases lay in between. This CDR3 region has 13 residues.

The J gene is TRBJ2-3, the V gene TRBV5-4; 11 nucleotides align to TRBD2. Per the germline V gene, CDR1 is SGHNT and CDR2 is YYREEE (reference sequence). CDR3 size: 16 residues. J was trimmed by 5 bases and V by 4 bases; bases with no gene match: 9. This CDR3 reads CASSPLSGGAGDTQYF. Written as DNA, the CDR3 is TGTGCCAGCAGCCCCCTTAGCGGGGGGGCTGGAGATACGCAGTATTTT.